The rows below give T cell receptor beta chains drawn from one sample of a study of regulatory T cells in long-lasting Graves disease. TCRdb re-derived calls from the multiplex PCR reads in MiXCR, one entry per CDR3 protein. The sample records some 330,000 distinct CDR3 sequences, 10% to 15% being singletons. A further study also used this sample, focusing on T cells in Graves' hyperthyroidism and ophthalmopathy.

Sequences were derived from peripheral blood mononuclear cells (PBMCs), sampled at new diagnosis, from a patient treated with antithyroid drugs. These TCRs come from a woman in her late teens or twenties with Graves disease. Both conserved end residues are part of each CDR3. A D gene is named only where the DNA matches it firmly. Part of the rows lack a size; the others show once, few, many or a class for expanded clones.

TRBV6-1,TRBD1,many,TRBJ1-1,CASSEGQGSFF,TGTGCCAGCAGTGAGGGACAGGGATCTTTCTTT
TRBV9,-,many,TRBJ2-1,CASSVGHEQFF,TGTGCCAGCAGCGTAGGACATGAGCAGTTCTTC
TRBV12-3/TRBV12-4,-,many,TRBJ1-1,CASRGIGEAFF,TGTGCCAGCAGAGGGATTGGAGAAGCTTTCTTT
TRBV28,-,many,TRBJ2-3,CASSLDRPPDTQYF,TGTGCCAGCAGTTTAGACAGGCCTCCAGATACGCAGTATTTT
TRBV19,-,-,TRBJ1-2,CASTHPGTTSVYTF,TGTGCCAGTACTCATCCCGGGACAACTTCTGTCTACACCTTC
TRBV29-1,-,-,TRBJ1-3,CSVERGNTIYF,TGCAGCGTTGAAAGGGGAAACACCATATATTTT
TRBV5-6,-,many,TRBJ2-6,CASSWSLGPLLGPWSSGANVLTF,TGTGCCAGCAGCTGGTCGTTGGGTCCATTATTGGGCCCTTGGAGCTCTGGGGCCAACGTCCTGACTTTC
TRBV2,TRBD1,many,TRBJ2-7,CASSSPPGTGVLSVQYF,TGTGCCAGCAGTTCCCCTCCCGGGACAGGGGTCCTTTCGGTGCAGTACTTC
TRBV5-1,-,-,TRBJ1-1,CASSSSYDSLNTEAFF,TGCGCCAGCAGCTCTTCTTACGACAGCCTTAACACTGAAGCTTTCTTT
TRBV10-2,-,many,TRBJ2-7,CASWVGVGYEQYF,TGCGCCAGTTGGGTAGGTGTGGGCTACGAGCAGTACTTC
TRBV5-1,TRBD1,many,TRBJ2-7,CASSLAGGGDEQYF,TGCGCCAGCAGCTTGGCAGGGGGCGGGGACGAGCAGTACTTC
TRBV6-2/TRBV6-3,-,many,TRBJ2-3,CASSYSLYSSTDTQYF,TGTGCCAGCAGTTACTCGCTTTACTCTAGCACAGATACGCAGTATTTT
TRBV4-3,TRBD1,few,TRBJ1-6,CASRPDRASLGENSPLHF,TGCGCCAGCAGACCTGACAGGGCAAGCCTCGGGGAGAATTCACCCCTCCACTTT
TRBV10-3,-,many,TRBJ2-7,CAIRDLSYEQYF,TGTGCCATCAGGGATCTCTCTTACGAGCAGTACTTC
TRBV4-1,-,-,TRBJ1-2,CASSQGAYRDPLNYGYTF,TGCGCCAGCAGCCAGGGAGCGTACCGGGACCCACTTAACTATGGCTACACCTTC
TRBV29-1,-,many,TRBJ2-3,CSVVGVPDTQYF,TGCAGCGTTGTGGGGGTCCCAGATACGCAGTATTTT
TRBV6-2/TRBV6-3,-,many,TRBJ2-1,CATKTQGSVNNEQFF,TGTGCCACCAAAACTCAGGGGTCAGTAAACAATGAGCAGTTCTTC
TRBV11-2,TRBD2,many,TRBJ2-7,CASSLGVAGFEEQYF,TGTGCCAGCAGCTTAGGGGTAGCGGGATTCGAAGAGCAGTACTTC
TRBV19,-,many,TRBJ1-5,CASSIQGWLANQPQHF,TGTGCCAGTAGTATCCAGGGTTGGCTCGCAAATCAGCCCCAGCATTTT
TRBV12-3/TRBV12-4,-,many,TRBJ1-1,CASSFRRLNTEAFF,TGTGCCAGCAGTTTTAGGCGATTGAACACTGAAGCTTTCTTT
TRBV5-4,-,few,TRBJ2-4,CASSLDKGRRNIQYF,TGTGCCAGCAGCTTGGATAAGGGGAGGAGAAACATTCAGTACTTC
TRBV19,-,many,TRBJ1-1,CASSITFGTGNTEAFF,TGTGCCAGTAGTATTACTTTCGGGACGGGGAACACTGAAGCTTTCTTT
TRBV20-1,TRBD2,-,TRBJ2-1,CSARRGWGVDEQFF,TGCAGTGCTAGGCGGGGGTGGGGGGTGGATGAGCAGTTCTTC
TRBV14,TRBD2,few,TRBJ2-7,CASSLRSSGGYEQYF,TGTGCCAGCAGCTTAAGATCTAGCGGGGGCTACGAGCAGTACTTC
TRBV4-1,-,few,TRBJ2-1,CASSQDGPLTAHNEQFF,TGCGCCAGCAGCCAAGATGGTCCGCTCACAGCCCACAATGAGCAGTTCTTC
TRBV6-2/TRBV6-3,TRBD1,many,TRBJ1-4,CASSDPTDGRGPYEKLFF,TGTGCCAGCAGTGATCCGACGGATGGTAGGGGGCCATATGAAAAACTGTTTTTT
TRBV7-8,-,many,TRBJ2-5,CASSLYTGQETQYF,TGTGCCAGCAGCTTGTACACAGGACAAGAGACCCAGTACTTC
TRBV27,TRBD1,many,TRBJ2-3,CASSFSYRGASTDTQYF,TGTGCCAGCAGTTTTTCTTACAGGGGGGCCAGCACAGATACGCAGTATTTT
TRBV28,TRBD2,many,TRBJ2-1,CASSTSGRASYNEQFF,TGTGCCAGCAGCACAAGCGGGAGGGCTTCCTACAATGAGCAGTTCTTC
TRBV29-1,-,many,TRBJ2-5,CSVGMGAKGETQYF,TGCAGCGTTGGGATGGGCGCCAAGGGGGAGACCCAGTACTTC
TRBV20-1,-,-,TRBJ2-2,CSVLRVTGELFF,TGCAGTGTTTTGCGGGTGACCGGGGAGCTGTTTTTT
TRBV29-1,-,-,TRBJ1-1,CSVMGRQNTEAFF,TGCAGCGTGATGGGACGGCAGAACACTGAAGCTTTCTTT
TRBV12-3/TRBV12-4,TRBD2,many,TRBJ2-5,CASSSLGLAGARVETQYF,TGTGCCAGCAGTTCACTCGGACTAGCGGGGGCTCGGGTAGAGACCCAGTACTTC
TRBV7-9,-,few,TRBJ2-7,CASSREGFYEQYF,TGTGCCAGCAGCCGCGAAGGGTTTTACGAGCAGTACTTC
TRBV3-1,TRBD2,many,TRBJ2-3,CASSQGDYLITDTQYF,TGTGCCAGCAGCCAAGGGGACTACCTTATCACAGATACGCAGTATTTT
TRBV7-9,-,many,TRBJ1-4,CASSLGFREGEKLFF,TGTGCCAGCAGCTTAGGATTCAGGGAGGGTGAAAAACTGTTTTTT
TRBV3-1,-,many,TRBJ2-1,CASSPSWNEQFF,TGTGCCAGCAGTCCGAGTTGGAATGAGCAGTTCTTC
TRBV6-1,-,-,TRBJ1-1,CASTDYGRDNEAFF,TGTGCCAGCACCGACTACGGCAGAGATAATGAAGCTTTCTTT
TRBV7-9,-,many,TRBJ1-2,CASSLGAARWGYTF,TGTGCCAGCAGCCTCGGGGCAGCTCGCTGGGGCTACACCTTC
TRBV4-1,-,few,TRBJ1-1,CASSQVMSTEAFF,TGCGCCAGCAGCCAAGTAATGAGCACTGAAGCTTTCTTT
TRBV10-3,-,many,TRBJ1-5,CAIRGTGTNQPQHF,TGTGCCATCAGGGGAACAGGGACCAATCAGCCCCAGCATTTT
TRBV7-6,TRBD1,few,TRBJ2-7,CASSLGWTGLFYEQYF,TGTGCCAGCAGCTTAGGGTGGACAGGCTTATTCTACGAGCAGTACTTC
TRBV4-3,-,many,TRBJ2-1,CASNQDPGGYNEQFF,TGCGCCAGCAACCAAGATCCAGGAGGGTACAATGAGCAGTTCTTC
TRBV7-2,TRBD1,many,TRBJ1-2,CASSFTGDGYTF,TGTGCCAGCAGCTTTACAGGGGATGGCTACACCTTC
TRBV19,-,few,TRBJ1-5,CASSIRRYSNQPQHF,TGTGCCAGTAGTATACGCAGATATAGCAATCAGCCCCAGCATTTT
TRBV4-2,-,-,TRBJ2-3,CASSPMGLGENTQYF,TGTGCCAGCAGCCCCATGGGGTTAGGAGAAAATACGCAGTATTTT